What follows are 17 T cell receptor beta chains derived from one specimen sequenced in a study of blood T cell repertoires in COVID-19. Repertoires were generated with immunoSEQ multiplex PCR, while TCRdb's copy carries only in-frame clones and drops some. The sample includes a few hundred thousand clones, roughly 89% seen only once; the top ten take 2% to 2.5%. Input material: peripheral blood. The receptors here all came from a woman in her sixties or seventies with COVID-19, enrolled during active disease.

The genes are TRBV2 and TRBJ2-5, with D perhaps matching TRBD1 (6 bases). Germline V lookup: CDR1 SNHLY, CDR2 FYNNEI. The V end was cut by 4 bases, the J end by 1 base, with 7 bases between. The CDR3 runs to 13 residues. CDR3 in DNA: TGTGCCAGCAGTGGGACAGCCCAAGAGACCCAGTACTTC. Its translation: CASSGTAQETQYF.

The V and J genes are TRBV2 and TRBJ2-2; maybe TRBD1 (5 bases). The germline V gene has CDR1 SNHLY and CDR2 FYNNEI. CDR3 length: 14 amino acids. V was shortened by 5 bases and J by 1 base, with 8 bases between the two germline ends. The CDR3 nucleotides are TGTGCCAGCAGTTGGGGCGAGAACACCGGGGAGCTGTTTTTT. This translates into CASSWGENTGELFF.

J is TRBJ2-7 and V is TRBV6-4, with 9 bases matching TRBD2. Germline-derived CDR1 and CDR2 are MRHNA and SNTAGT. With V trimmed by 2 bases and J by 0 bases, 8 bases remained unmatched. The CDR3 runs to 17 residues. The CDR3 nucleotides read TGTGCCAGCAGTGACGTGGTAGCGGGGGCCCCCTCCTACGAGCAGTACTTC. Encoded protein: CASSDVVAGAPSYEQYF.

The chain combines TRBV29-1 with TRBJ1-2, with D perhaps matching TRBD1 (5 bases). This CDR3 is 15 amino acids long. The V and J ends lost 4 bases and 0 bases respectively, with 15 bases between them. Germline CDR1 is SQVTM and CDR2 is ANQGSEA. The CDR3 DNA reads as TGCAGCGTTGGAAGTACGACAGAACCTAACTATGGCTACACCTTC. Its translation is CSVGSTTEPNYGYTF.

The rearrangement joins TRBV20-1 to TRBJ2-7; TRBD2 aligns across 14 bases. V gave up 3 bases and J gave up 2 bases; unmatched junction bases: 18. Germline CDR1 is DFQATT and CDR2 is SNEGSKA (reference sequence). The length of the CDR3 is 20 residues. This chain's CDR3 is CSASSLAGPGLAGVTYEQYF. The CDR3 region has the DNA TGCAGTGCTAGTAGTTTGGCAGGCCCGGGACTAGCGGGAGTGACCTACGAGCAGTACTTC.

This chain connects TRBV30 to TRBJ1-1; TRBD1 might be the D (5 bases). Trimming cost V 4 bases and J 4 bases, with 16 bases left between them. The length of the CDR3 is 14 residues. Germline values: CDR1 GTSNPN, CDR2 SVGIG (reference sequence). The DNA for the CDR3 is TGTGCCTGGACTCGGGACTCCAGTGTCACTGAAGCTTTCTTT. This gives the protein CAWTRDSSVTEAFF.

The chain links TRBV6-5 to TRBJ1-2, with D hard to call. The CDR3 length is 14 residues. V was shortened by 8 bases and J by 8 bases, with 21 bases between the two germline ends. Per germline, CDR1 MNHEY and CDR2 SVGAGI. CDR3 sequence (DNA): TGTGCCAGCGGCGGCCAACGGCCCGGAGTGGGCTACACCTTC. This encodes CASGGQRPGVGYTF.

CDR3 nucleotide sequence: TGTGCCTGGAATACCGGGACAGGGGGCAGCTACACTGAAGCTTTCTTT. This codes for CAWNTGTGGSYTEAFF. The chain has TRBV30 and TRBJ1-1, with 12 positions matching TRBD1. CDR1 GTSNPN and CDR2 SVGIG come from the germline V gene (reference sequence). The length of the CDR3 is 16 residues. Trimming cost V 4 bases and J 3 bases; bases outside gene matches: 9.

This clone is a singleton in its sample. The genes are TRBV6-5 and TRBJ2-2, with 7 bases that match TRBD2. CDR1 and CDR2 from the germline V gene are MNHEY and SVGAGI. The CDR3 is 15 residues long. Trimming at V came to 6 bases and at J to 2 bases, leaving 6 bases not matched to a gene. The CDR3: CASRLTSLNTGELFF. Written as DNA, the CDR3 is TGTGCCAGCAGATTGACTAGCCTAAACACCGGGGAGCTGTTTTTT.

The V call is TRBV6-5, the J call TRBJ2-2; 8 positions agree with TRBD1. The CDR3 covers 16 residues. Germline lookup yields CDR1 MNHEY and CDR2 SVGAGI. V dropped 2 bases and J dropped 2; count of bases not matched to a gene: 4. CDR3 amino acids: CASSYPTGGNTGELFF. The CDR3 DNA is TGTGCCAGCAGTTACCCCACAGGGGGTAACACCGGGGAGCTGTTTTTT.

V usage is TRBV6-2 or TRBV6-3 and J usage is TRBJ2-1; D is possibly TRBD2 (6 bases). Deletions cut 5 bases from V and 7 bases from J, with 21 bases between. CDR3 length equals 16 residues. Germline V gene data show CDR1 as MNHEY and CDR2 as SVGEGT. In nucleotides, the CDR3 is TGTGCCAGCAGTCGTTTGGGGGGTTTTGTCGGGAATGAGCAGTTCTTC. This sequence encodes CASSRLGGFVGNEQFF.

The CDR3 here is CASSDWGQGAYGYTF. Here the CDR3 DNA reads TGTGCCAGCAGTGATTGGGGACAGGGGGCTTATGGCTACACCTTC. The genes are TRBV6-1 and TRBJ1-2, with TRBD1 matching over 12 bases. The CDR3 sequence is 15 residues long. The J segment lost 5 bases and the V segment lost 3 bases, leaving 4 bases of the junction unmatched. Germline V gives CDR1 MNHNS, CDR2 SASEGT.

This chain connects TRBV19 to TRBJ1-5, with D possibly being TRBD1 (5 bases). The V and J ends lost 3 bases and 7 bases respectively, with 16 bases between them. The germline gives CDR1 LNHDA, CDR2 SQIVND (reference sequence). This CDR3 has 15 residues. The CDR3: CASSIGWGVGQPQHF. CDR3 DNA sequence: TGTGCCAGTAGTATTGGCTGGGGGGTGGGCCAGCCCCAGCATTTT.

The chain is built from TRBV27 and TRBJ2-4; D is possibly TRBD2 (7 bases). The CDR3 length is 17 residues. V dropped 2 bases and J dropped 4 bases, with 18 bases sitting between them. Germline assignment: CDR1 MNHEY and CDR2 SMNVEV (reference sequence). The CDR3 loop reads CASSLNRGEGRKNIQYF. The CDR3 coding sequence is TGTGCCAGCAGTTTAAATAGGGGGGAGGGGCGTAAAAACATTCAGTACTTC.

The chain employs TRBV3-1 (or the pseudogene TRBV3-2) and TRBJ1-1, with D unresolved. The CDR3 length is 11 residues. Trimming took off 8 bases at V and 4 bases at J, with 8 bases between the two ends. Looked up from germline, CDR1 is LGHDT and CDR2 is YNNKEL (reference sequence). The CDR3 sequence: CASGGGTEAFF. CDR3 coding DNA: TGTGCCAGCGGAGGAGGCACTGAAGCTTTCTTT.

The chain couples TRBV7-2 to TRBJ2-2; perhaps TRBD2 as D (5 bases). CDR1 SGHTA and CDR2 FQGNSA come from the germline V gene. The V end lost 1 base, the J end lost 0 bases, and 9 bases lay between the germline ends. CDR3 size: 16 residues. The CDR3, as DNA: TGTGCCAGCAGCTTAGAGGCACTAGCGAACACCGGGGAGCTGTTTTTT. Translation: CASSLEALANTGELFF.

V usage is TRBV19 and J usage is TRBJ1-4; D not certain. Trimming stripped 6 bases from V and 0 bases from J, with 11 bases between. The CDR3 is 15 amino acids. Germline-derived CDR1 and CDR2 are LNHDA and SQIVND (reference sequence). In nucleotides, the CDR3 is TGTGCCAGTAGCTGGAGAGGGCCAACTAATGAAAAACTGTTTTTT. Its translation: CASSWRGPTNEKLFF.